The entry below gives a single T cell receptor (beta chain) sequence along with its context. What it binds is not known. This specimen belongs to a study of cytomegalovirus exposure and HLA in healthy donors. Turning to the study itself: Some 180 million T cells yielded around 120 million unique TCR beta sequences in earlier analysis. Study-wide results and caveats: In a later analysis, a missense DCLRE1C variant was linked to TCR beta V- and J-gene trimming.

CDR1 SNHLY and CDR2 FYNNEI come from the germline V gene. The CDR3 has 12 amino acids. Trimming removed 9 bases from V and 3 bases from J, with 11 bases in between. The PCR had 60 Vbeta and 13 Jbeta primers. The protocol was immunoSEQ multiplex PCR, while the TCRdb copy is restricted to in-frame clones and leaves out a portion. The specimen's table records some 120,000 clones. The sequenced sample consisted of PBMCs. This chain connects TRBV2 to TRBJ1-1; maybe TRBD1 (5 bases). The sequence was obtained from a middle-aged man in good health and CMV-seropositive. This CDR3 reads CARTGGDTEAFF. For the CDR3, the DNA is TGTGCCAGAACGGGAGGGGACACTGAAGCTTTCTTT.